One sample yielded the 19 T cell receptor beta chains listed below, sequenced in a study of blood T cell repertoires in COVID-19. TCRdb keeps only in-frame clones here, not all; method: immunoSEQ multiplex PCR. Here the sample spans roughly 290,000 clones, around four fifths being singletons. The material sequenced was peripheral blood. These receptors were obtained from a woman aged 50 to 65 with active or convalescent COVID-19.

This clone was seen a single time. The gene calls are TRBV4-2 and TRBJ2-1; 7 nucleotides line up with TRBD2. The CDR3 has 17 residues. V lost 0 bases to trimming and J lost 3 bases; unmatched junction nucleotides: 8. Per the germline V gene, CDR1 is LGHNA and CDR2 is YNFKEQ. The CDR3 bases are TGTGCCAGCAGCCAAGAGGAGGCTAGCGGACTCTACAATGAGCAGTTCTTC. This codes for CASSQEEASGLYNEQFF.

Written as DNA, the CDR3 is TGTGCCAGCAGCCCTCGACTAGCGGGATCACGGGAGCAGTTCTTC. Protein sequence: CASSPRLAGSREQFF. The chain is built from TRBV7-9 and TRBJ2-1; 11 bases are a match to TRBD2. CDR1 and CDR2 from the germline V gene are SEHNR and FQNEAQ (reference sequence). CDR3 size: 15 residues. The V gene end was trimmed by 5 bases and the J gene end by 10 bases; junction bases not matched to a gene: 10.

J is TRBJ2-7 and V is TRBV28; TRBD2 is a possible D gene (6 bases). The CDR3 extends over 13 amino acids. Germline V gene sequence: CDR1 MDHEN, CDR2 SYDVKM. V shed 7 bases and J shed 7 bases, with 17 bases lying between them. This CDR3 is CASNHPEAGEQYF. CDR3 nucleotide sequence: TGTGCCAGCAACCACCCAGAGGCGGGGGAGCAGTACTTC.

The V call is TRBV27, the J call TRBJ2-7, with TRBD1 matching over 8 bases. The CDR3 covers 15 residues. The junction had 12 bases not matched to a gene; V was cut back by 8 bases and J by 3 bases. CDR1 MNHEY and CDR2 SMNVEV come from the germline V gene (reference sequence). CDR3 region: CASHGHNRGIYEQYF. CDR3 sequence (DNA): TGTGCCAGCCACGGGCATAACAGGGGGATCTACGAGCAGTACTTC.

Worth noting for this clone: The same CDR3 is also encoded by other DNA sequences in this sample. The chain recombines TRBV7-2 with TRBJ2-7; 7 bases map to TRBD2. The CDR3 length is 14 residues. Germline CDR1 SGHTA, CDR2 FQGNSA. V lost 4 bases and J lost 0; bases outside the gene matches: 3. The CDR3 DNA reads as TGTGCCAGCAGCTCGTGGACTAGCTCCTACGAGCAGTACTTC. Its translation is CASSSWTSSYEQYF. The full variable domain, rest sourced from reference TRBV7-2 and TRBJ2-7, is GAGVSQSPSNKVTEKGKDVELRCDPISGHTALYWYRQSLGQGLEFLIYFQGNSAPDKSGLPSDRFSAERTGGSVSTLTIQRTQQEDSAVYLCASSSWTSSYEQYFGPGTRLTVT.

The chain has TRBV21-1 and TRBJ1-3; whether TRBD1, the table's D call, matches the DNA was not checked. TRBV21-1 is tagged as a pseudogene. CDR3 length: 13 residues. CDR3 DNA: TGTGCCAGCAGCAACCACAGGGAAAACACCATATATTTT. It translates to CASSNHRENTIYF.

The chain carries TRBV5-1 and TRBJ1-1, with D possibly being TRBD1 (5 bases). The CDR3 length is 14 residues. Germline lookup yields CDR1 SGHRS and CDR2 YFSETQ. V was pared by 9 bases and J by 1 base, with 16 bases between. CDR3 amino acids: CATPRGGENTEAFF. The DNA for the CDR3 is TGCGCCACCCCGCGGGGGGGGGAGAACACTGAAGCTTTCTTT.

In this sample, this clone turned up many times. This chain connects TRBV13 to TRBJ2-7, with 11 bases lining up with TRBD1. The germline CDR1 and CDR2 sequences are PRHDT and FYEKMQ (reference sequence). This CDR3 region has 20 residues. Losses at the gene ends were 6 bases for V and 0 bases for J; bases not matched to a gene: 19. The CDR3 loop is CASSFSPPGTGGFYSYEQYF. The CDR3 DNA is TGTGCCAGCAGTTTTTCCCCGCCGGGGACAGGGGGATTCTACTCCTACGAGCAGTACTTC. Based on the CDR3 plus reference TRBV13 and TRBJ2-7, the full variable domain is AAGVIQSPRHLIKEKRETATLKCYPIPRHDTVYWYQQGPGQDPQFLISFYEKMQSDKGSIPDRFSAQQFSDYHSELNMSSLELGDSALYFCASSFSPPGTGGFYSYEQYFGPGTRLTVT.

This chain uses TRBV13 with TRBJ2-3, with unresolved D. The CDR3 covers 14 residues. Germline CDR1 and CDR2: PRHDT and FYEKMQ (reference sequence). V was cut by 1 base and J by 6 bases, with 11 bases left in between. The CDR3 region has the DNA TGTGCCAGCAGCTTAGCCGAGTTCGGGGATACGCAGTATTTT. This sequence encodes CASSLAEFGDTQYF.

The rearrangement uses TRBV5-4 and TRBJ2-3, with TRBD1 matching 8 bases. Trimming removed 3 bases from V and 2 bases from J; junction bases left unmatched: 11. The CDR3 covers 17 residues. Germline values: CDR1 SGHNT, CDR2 YYREEE (reference sequence). The CDR3 DNA is TGTGCCAGCAGCTCCGGGACAGGCCGGGCGACCACAGATACGCAGTATTTT. This gives the protein CASSSGTGRATTDTQYF.

The J gene is TRBJ2-7, the V gene TRBV7-6; perhaps TRBD2 as D (5 bases). The germline V and J ends were trimmed by 5 bases and 6 bases, with 17 bases remaining between them. The length of the CDR3 is 14 residues. Germline values: CDR1 SGHVS, CDR2 FNYEAQ. The CDR3 is CASSPDAGRGEQYF. The CDR3 nucleotides are TGTGCCAGCAGCCCCGATGCGGGTAGAGGCGAGCAGTACTTC.

The chain combines TRBV11-2 with TRBJ2-5, with a weak D call TRBD1 (5 bases). The V gene's germline CDR1 is SGHAT and CDR2 FQNNGV. Trimming shortened V by 1 base and J by 3 bases, and 9 bases separated the two germline ends. The CDR3 has 14 amino acids. The CDR3 DNA reads as TGTGCCAGCAGCTTAGTTCTGACAGAAGAGACCCAGTACTTC. It translates to CASSLVLTEETQYF. Full variable domain (outside the CDR3, taken from reference TRBV11-2 and TRBJ2-5): EAGVAQSPRYKIIEKRQSVAFWCNPISGHATLYWYQQILGQGPKLLIQFQNNGVVDDSQLPKDRFSAERLKGVDSTLKIQPAKLEDSAVYLCASSLVLTEETQYFGPGTRLLVL.

The rearrangement links TRBV7-2 to TRBJ1-5; 9 nucleotides agree with TRBD1. The CDR3 covers 15 residues. Germline V gives CDR1 SGHTA, CDR2 FQGNSA. With V trimmed by 6 bases and J by 3 bases, 6 bases remained unmatched. The CDR3 bases are TGTGCCAGCAGGCGGGACAGGGTTAACAATCAGCCCCAGCATTTT. Protein: CASRRDRVNNQPQHF.

The chain joins TRBV10-1 to TRBJ2-1; 10 bases align to TRBD2. V trimming: 6 bases; J trimming: 5 bases; junction bases outside the gene matches: 10. The CDR3 runs 16 residues. Germline V gene sequence: CDR1 WNHNN, CDR2 SYGVQD (reference sequence). The CDR3: CASSGPRTSGDNEQFF. As DNA, the CDR3 is TGCGCCAGCAGCGGTCCCCGGACTAGCGGCGACAATGAGCAGTTCTTC.

The rearrangement uses TRBV28 and TRBJ2-7; 9 bases match TRBD2. The CDR3 is 16 amino acids. Looked up from germline, CDR1 is MDHEN and CDR2 is SYDVKM. The CDR3 bases are TGTGTCACTAGGGAAGCGGGAGGCCTGAAGTTCTACGAGCAGTACTTC. This translates into CVTREAGGLKFYEQYF.

This clone showed up many times. The chain is built from TRBV19 and TRBJ1-6, with 9 nucleotides matching TRBD1. The germline CDR1 and CDR2 sequences are LNHDA and SQIVND (reference sequence). The CDR3 consists of 12 residues. V was pared by 6 bases and J by 10 bases, with 1 base of the junction left unmatched. DNA for the CDR3: TGTGCCAGTAGAGACAGGGGGTCACCCCTCCACTTT. The encoded protein is CASRDRGSPLHF.

The chain recombines TRBV3-1 (or the pseudogene TRBV3-2) with TRBJ2-4; TRBD2 might be the D (6 bases). Trimming took 1 base from V and 2 from J, leaving 12 bases between them. The CDR3 is 16 amino acids. The germline V gene has CDR1 LGHDT and CDR2 YNNKEL (reference sequence). CDR3 DNA: TGTGCCAGCAGCCAAGTCGGGGGTGGGTCCAAAAACATTCAGTACTTC. Its translation is CASSQVGGGSKNIQYF.

V gene TRBV24-1 combines with J gene TRBJ1-2; perhaps TRBD1 as D (6 bases). The CDR3 spans 15 residues. Between the trimmed V and J ends, which lost 4 bases and 2 bases, there was a span of 13 bases. CDR1 is KGHDR and CDR2 is SFDVKD in the germline V gene. The CDR3 protein is CATSETQDRNYGYTF. The CDR3 nucleotides are TGTGCCACCAGTGAAACCCAGGACAGAAACTATGGCTACACCTTC.

This chain links TRBV5-1 with TRBJ2-5, with TRBD2 matching over 14 bases. V was clipped by 1 base and J by 9 bases; unmatched bases: 14. This CDR3 has 18 amino acids. Germline CDR1 reads SGHRS; CDR2 reads YFSETQ. CDR3 residues: CASSLPRLAGGGLQAQYF. As DNA, the CDR3 is TGCGCCAGCAGCTTGCCCCGACTAGCGGGAGGGGGGCTACAGGCCCAGTACTTC.